This T cell receptor (beta chain) was found in a study of blood T cell repertoires in COVID-19. This CDR3 has 16 residues. Germline loops: CDR1 SGHNT, CDR2 YYREEE (reference sequence). After removal of 5 bases from V and 5 bases from J, the junction contained 11 bases not matched to a gene. Original analysis: Amplified reference gene primers provided the basis for estimating nucleated cell counts. Assay: immunoSEQ multiplex PCR; the TCRdb copy retains only in-frame clones and omits some. V and J calls and clone size are copied from that table; D and trimming were computed from the DNA. The sample lists a few hundred thousand clones, around 88% occurring once.

This clonotype originated in a woman in her thirties who had recovered from COVID-19. The chain uses TRBV5-4 and TRBJ2-5; TRBD1 agrees at 11 bases. Sequenced material: peripheral blood. CDR3 coding DNA: TGTGCCAGCAGTTGGGGACAGGGGGGAATTGGTGAGACCCAGTACTTC. This gives the protein CASSWGQGGIGETQYF.